Sequencing of this T cell receptor (beta chain) was carried out in a study of Ad26.COV2.S vaccination and SARS-CoV-2 variants. Study-level information: Donor allocation was to the COV1001 Ad26.COV2.S trial arm.

Germline V CDR1 and CDR2: SGHVS, FQNEAQ. This CDR3 is 16 amino acids long. The V and J ends lost 5 bases and 0 bases respectively, with 13 bases between them. Regarding treatment: around 19 received Ad26.COV2.S at low or high dose, single or two shots; 5 received placebo; per-sample allocation not given. Each sample was drawn 63 days after the first injection (of vaccine or placebo). Generated by immunoSEQ multiplex PCR, the TCRdb table keeps only in-frame clones and is missing some. Found here are some 250,000 clones, 70% to 90% of them singletons; the top ten hold about 10%. The sample in question was peripheral blood, obtained in a trial of Ad26.COV2.S vaccine versus placebo. The V and J genes are TRBV7-8 and TRBJ2-2, with D possibly TRBD2 on 6 matching bases. The sequence derives from a person between 18 and 60 years old who received the Ad26.COV2.S COVID-19 vaccine or a placebo. The CDR3 sequence is CASSPTREANTGELFF. CDR3 bases: TGTGCCAGCAGCCCGACTAGAGAAGCGAACACCGGGGAGCTGTTTTTT.